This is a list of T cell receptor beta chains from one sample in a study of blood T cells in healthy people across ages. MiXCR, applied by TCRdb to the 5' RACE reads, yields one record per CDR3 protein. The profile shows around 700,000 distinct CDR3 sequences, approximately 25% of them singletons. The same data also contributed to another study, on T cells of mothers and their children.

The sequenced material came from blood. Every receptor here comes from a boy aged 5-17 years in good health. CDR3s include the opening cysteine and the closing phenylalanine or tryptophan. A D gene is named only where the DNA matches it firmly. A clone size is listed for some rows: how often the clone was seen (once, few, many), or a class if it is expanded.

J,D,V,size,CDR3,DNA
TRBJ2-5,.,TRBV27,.,CASSSLMGGEWETQYF,TGTGCCAGCAGTTCCCTCATGGGTGGGGAGTGGGAGACCCAGTACTTC
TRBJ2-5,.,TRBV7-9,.,CASSSPKDRKETQYF,TGTGCCAGCAGCTCCCCTAAGGATCGGAAGGAGACCCAGTACTTC
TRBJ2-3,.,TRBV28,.,CASSVSRATDTQYF,TGTGCCAGCAGTGTATCCCGGGCCACAGATACGCAGTATTTT
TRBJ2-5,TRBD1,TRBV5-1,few,CASGLSGQTQETQYF,TGCGCCAGCGGCTTGTCGGGACAGACCCAAGAGACCCAGTACTTC
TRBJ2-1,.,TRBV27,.,CASSLVSLRDEQFF,TGTGCCAGCAGTTTAGTTAGTTTGAGGGATGAGCAGTTCTTC
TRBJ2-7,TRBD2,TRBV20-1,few,CSARTASGSYEQYF,TGCAGTGCTAGAACGGCTAGCGGGAGCTACGAGCAGTACTTC
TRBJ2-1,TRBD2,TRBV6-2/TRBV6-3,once,CASSYSLLAEGSYNEQFF,TGTGCCAGCAGTTACTCACTACTAGCGGAGGGCTCCTACAATGAGCAGTTCTTC
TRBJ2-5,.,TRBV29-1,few,CSVPWGREETQYF,TGCAGCGTTCCGTGGGGGAGAGAAGAGACCCAGTACTTC
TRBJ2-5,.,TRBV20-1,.,CSAGEAGPQETQYF,TGCAGTGCTGGGGAAGCGGGCCCTCAAGAGACCCAGTACTTC
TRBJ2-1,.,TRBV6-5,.,CASSFSPSIAGYNEQFF,TGTGCCAGCAGTTTCTCTCCCTCTATAGCAGGGTACAATGAGCAGTTCTTC
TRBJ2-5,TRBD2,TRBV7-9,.,CASSSSGDQETQYF,TGTGCCAGCAGCTCTAGCGGGGATCAAGAGACCCAGTACTTC
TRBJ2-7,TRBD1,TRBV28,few,CASRRDRMFYEQYF,TGTGCCAGCAGACGGGACAGGATGTTCTACGAGCAGTACTTC
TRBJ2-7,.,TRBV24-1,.,CATSDRISYEQYF,TGTGCCACCAGTGATAGGATCTCCTACGAGCAGTACTTC
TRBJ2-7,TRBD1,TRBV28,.,CASSSPGTALSYEQYF,TGTGCCAGCAGTTCCCCCGGGACAGCCCTCTCCTACGAGCAGTACTTC
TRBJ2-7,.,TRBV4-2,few,CASSQDITDAYEQYF,TGTGCCAGCAGCCAAGATATAACCGACGCCTACGAGCAGTACTTC
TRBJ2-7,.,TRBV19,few,CASSSGFTYEQYF,TGTGCCAGTAGCTCCGGATTCACCTACGAGCAGTACTTC
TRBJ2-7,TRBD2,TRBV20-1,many,CSANQPLAGNEQYF,TGCAGTGCCAATCAACCACTAGCGGGAAACGAGCAGTACTTC
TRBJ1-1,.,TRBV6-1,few,CASSVGIRGTEAFF,TGTGCCAGCAGTGTCGGCATCCGGGGGACTGAAGCTTTCTTT
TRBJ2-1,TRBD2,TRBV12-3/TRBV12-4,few,CASSLSGRNYNEQFF,TGTGCCAGCAGTTTAAGCGGGAGGAATTACAATGAGCAGTTCTTC
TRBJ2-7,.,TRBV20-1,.,CSAPSSAGVMDEQYF,TGCAGTGCTCCTAGCAGCGCAGGAGTGATGGACGAGCAGTACTTC
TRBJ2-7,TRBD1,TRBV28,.,CASSTGGELSYEQYF,TGTGCCAGCAGTACAGGGGGCGAGCTCTCCTACGAGCAGTACTTC
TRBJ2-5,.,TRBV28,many,CASSSGGSSETQYF,TGTGCCAGCAGTTCAGGGGGGTCGAGTGAGACCCAGTACTTC
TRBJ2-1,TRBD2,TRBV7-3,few,CASASQREGRKNEQFF,TGTGCCAGCGCCTCCCAGCGGGAGGGCCGGAAGAATGAGCAGTTCTTC
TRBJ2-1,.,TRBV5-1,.,CASSLSNPSYNEQFF,TGCGCCAGCAGCTTGTCGAATCCCTCCTACAATGAGCAGTTCTTC
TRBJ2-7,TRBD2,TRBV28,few,CASSSIAGEPYEQYF,TGTGCCAGCAGTTCAATAGCGGGAGAACCCTACGAGCAGTACTTC
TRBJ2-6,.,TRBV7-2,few,CASSARTGSGANVLTF,TGTGCCAGCAGCGCGCGGACTGGCTCTGGGGCCAACGTCCTGACTTTC
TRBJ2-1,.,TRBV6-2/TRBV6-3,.,CASSDLAGTLLYEQFF,TGTGCCAGCAGCGATCTCGCCGGGACCCTTCTCTATGAGCAGTTCTTC
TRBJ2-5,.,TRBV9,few,CASSTDPGSKKETQYF,TGTGCCAGCAGCACCGACCCCGGGTCGAAAAAAGAGACCCAGTACTTC
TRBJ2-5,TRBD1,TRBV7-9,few,CASSFSGGRRETQYF,TGTGCCAGCAGCTTCTCAGGGGGCCGGAGGGAGACCCAATACTTC
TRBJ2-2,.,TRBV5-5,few,CASSFPGARNTGELFF,TGTGCCAGCAGCTTTCCAGGCGCACGAAACACCGGGGAGCTGTTTTTT
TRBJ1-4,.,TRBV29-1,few,CSVSPRTNEKLFF,TGCAGCGTTTCCCCCAGGACTAATGAAAAACTGTTTTTT
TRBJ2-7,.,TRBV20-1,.,CSATEGDLTPYEQYF,TGCAGTGCTACAGAAGGGGACCTTACACCCTACGAGCAGTACTTC
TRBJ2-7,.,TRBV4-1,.,CASSQEPRSEQYF,TGCGCCAGCAGCCAAGAACCCCGTAGTGAGCAGTACTTC
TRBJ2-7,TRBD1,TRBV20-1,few,CSAPRGLPYEQYF,TGCAGTGCCCCCAGGGGGCTCCCCTACGAGCAGTACTTC
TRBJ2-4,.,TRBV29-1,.,CSGRQGGAKNIQYF,TGCAGCGGCAGACAGGGAGGTGCCAAAAACATTCAGTACTTC
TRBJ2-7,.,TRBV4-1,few,CASSQGGNSYEQYF,TGCGCCAGCAGCCAAGGTGGCAACTCCTACGAGCAGTACTTC
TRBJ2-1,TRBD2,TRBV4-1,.,CASSLRTSLVLDEQFF,TGCGCCAGCAGCTTACGGACTAGCCTCGTGCTCGATGAGCAGTTCTTC
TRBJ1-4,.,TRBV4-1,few,CASSPSIQEGGEKLFF,TGCGCCAGCAGTCCTTCGATACAGGAAGGAGGAGAAAAACTGTTTTTT
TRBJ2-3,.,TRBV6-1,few,CASSEALAASTDTQYF,TGTGCCAGCAGTGAAGCGCTGGCGGCTAGCACAGATACGCAGTATTTT
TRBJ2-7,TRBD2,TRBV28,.,CASSLSGRAFEQYF,TGTGCCAGCAGTTTGAGCGGGAGGGCCTTTGAGCAGTACTTC
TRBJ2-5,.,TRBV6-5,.,CASSWTGKPQETQYF,TGTGCCAGCAGCTGGACTGGAAAACCGCAAGAGACCCAGTACTTC
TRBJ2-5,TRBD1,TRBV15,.,CATIPGQEETQYF,TGTGCCACCATCCCAGGACAGGAAGAGACCCAGTACTTC
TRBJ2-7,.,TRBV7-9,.,CASSSGGLARSYEQYF,TGTGCCAGCAGCTCAGGTGGGCTAGCGCGCTCCTACGAGCAGTACTTC
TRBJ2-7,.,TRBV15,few,CATSRGGDSYEQYF,TGTGCCACCAGCAGAGGTGGGGATTCCTACGAGCAGTACTTC
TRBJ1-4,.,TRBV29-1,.,CSEQVGEKLFF,TGCAGCGAACAGGTTGGAGAAAAACTGTTTTTT
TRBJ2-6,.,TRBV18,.,CASSSPRGTGANVLTF,TGTGCCAGCTCCTCTCCCCGAGGGACAGGGGCCAACGTCCTGACTTTC
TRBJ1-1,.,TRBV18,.,CASSPRQMNTEAFF,TGTGCCAGCTCCCCTAGACAGATGAACACTGAAGCTTTCTTT
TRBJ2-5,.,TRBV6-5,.,CASSSQGSWGETQYF,TGTGCCAGCAGTTCTCAAGGGAGCTGGGGAGAGACCCAGTACTTC
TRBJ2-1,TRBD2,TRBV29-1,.,CSVGLSSGGDEQFF,TGCAGCGTTGGGTTGAGTAGCGGGGGCGATGAGCAGTTCTTC
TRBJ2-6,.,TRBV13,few,CATKSGANVLTF,TGTGCCACAAAGTCTGGGGCCAACGTCCTGACTTTC
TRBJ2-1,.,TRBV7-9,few,CASSFLLTTYNEQFF,TGTGCCAGCAGCTTCTTACTGACGACCTACAATGAGCAGTTCTTC
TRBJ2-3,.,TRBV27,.,CASSLWGVSGADTQYF,TGTGCCAGCAGTTTATGGGGGGTGTCGGGAGCAGATACGCAGTATTTT
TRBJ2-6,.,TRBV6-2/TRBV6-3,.,CASSYAEFSGANVLTF,TGTGCCAGCAGTTACGCCGAGTTCTCTGGGGCCAACGTCCTGACTTTC
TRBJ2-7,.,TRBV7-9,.,CASTDSSSYEQYF,TGTGCCAGCACAGACAGTTCCTCCTACGAGCAGTACTTC